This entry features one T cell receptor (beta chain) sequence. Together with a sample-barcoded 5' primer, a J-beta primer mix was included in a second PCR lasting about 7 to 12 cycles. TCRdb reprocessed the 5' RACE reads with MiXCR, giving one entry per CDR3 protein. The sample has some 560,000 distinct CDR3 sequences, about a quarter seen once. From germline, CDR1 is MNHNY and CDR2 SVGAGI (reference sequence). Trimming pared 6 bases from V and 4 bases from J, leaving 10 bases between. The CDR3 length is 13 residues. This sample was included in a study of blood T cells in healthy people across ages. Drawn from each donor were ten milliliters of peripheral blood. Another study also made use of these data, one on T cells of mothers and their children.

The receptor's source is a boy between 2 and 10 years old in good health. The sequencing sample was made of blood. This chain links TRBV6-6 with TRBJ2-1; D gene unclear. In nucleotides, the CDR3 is TGTGCCAGCAGCACCCTAAAATACAATGAGCAGTTCTTC. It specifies CASSTLKYNEQFF.